The entry that follows covers one T cell receptor (beta chain) sequence. The assay was immunoSEQ multiplex PCR, and TCRdb's table has in-frame clones only and misses some. There are roughly 230,000 clones in the sample; less than 90% occur only once, and under 12% lies in the top ten. The record originates from a study of blood T cell repertoires in COVID-19. The CDR3 sequence is 14 residues long. CDR1 and CDR2 (germline): LGHNA, YSLEER. J gave up 5 bases and V 2 bases, and 4 bases lay outside the gene matches. This clonotype originated in a woman aged 80 or over with COVID-19, enrolled during active disease. The sequenced material came from peripheral blood. The chain recombines TRBV4-3 with TRBJ2-3, with 7 bases matching TRBD2. The CDR3: CASSQISGVDTQYF. The CDR3 DNA reads TGCGCCAGCAGCCAAATAAGCGGGGTAGATACGCAGTATTTT.